Listed below are T cell receptor beta chains from one sample, sequenced in a study of blood T cell repertoires in COVID-19. TCRdb keeps only in-frame clones here, not all; method: immunoSEQ multiplex PCR. Altogether nearly 90,000 clones are present, about 91% being singletons, with the ten largest covering roughly 0.43%. Sequencing was carried out using peripheral blood. These receptors were obtained from a man between 60 and 75 years old with acute or convalescent COVID-19. Each CDR3 is given without its conserved first and last residue.

v_call,j_call,cdr3_aa
TRBV10-1,TRBJ2-2,ASSDSGYPGELF
TRBV24-1,TRBJ2-1,ATSGGSSYNEQF
TRBV3-1/TRBV3-2,TRBJ2-1,ASSPRLLGLAGGEQF
TRBV11-3,TRBJ2-5,ASSLNSQETQY
TRBV2,TRBJ2-5,ASSEGAVKQETQY
TRBV30,TRBJ2-7,AWSLGPVAGPSYEQY
TRBV10-2,TRBJ2-7,ASSDLADEQY
TRBV5-1,TRBJ1-2,ASSPGSGYT
TRBV5-8,TRBJ1-5,ASSLEDGNQPQH
TRBV5-6,TRBJ1-6,ASSFGANNSPLH
TRBV18,TRBJ2-1,ASRPRDRANEQF
TRBV19,TRBJ1-1,ASIGQGPGAEAF
TRBV3-1/TRBV3-2,TRBJ1-1,ASSQDERVTEAF
TRBV5-3,TRBJ1-1,ARSLTPQGNTEAF
TRBV19,TRBJ2-7,ASSIAGATSEQY
TRBV27,TRBJ2-7,ASATTGLGVYEQY
TRBV9,TRBJ2-5,ASSVATGLRTQY
TRBV9,TRBJ2-7,ASSAGLAGNYEQY
TRBV5-1,TRBJ2-3,ASSWTLAPTDTQY
TRBV4-2,TRBJ2-1,ASSQGASGGVVEQF
TRBV7-9,TRBJ2-2,ASSLLTSGVGELF
TRBV19,TRBJ1-4,ASSSGQGTTNEKLF
TRBV5-8,TRBJ2-7,ASSPRRGVTYEQY
TRBV28,TRBJ1-3,ASSSTGIRNTIY
TRBV10-2,TRBJ2-1,ASSDLGTSGRDEQF
TRBV7-6,TRBJ2-1,ASSSGLAGAYNEQF
TRBV5-1,TRBJ2-3,ASSVERTSTDTQY
TRBV18,TRBJ2-1,ASSSKTGSNEQF
TRBV10-3,TRBJ1-1,AITAQGVSTEAF
TRBV3-1/TRBV3-2,TRBJ1-5,ASSPQGWNQPQH
TRBV18,TRBJ2-1,ASSLAGGPDNEQF
TRBV24-1,TRBJ1-3,ATSDGGQGTTSGNTIY
TRBV7-2,TRBJ2-1,ASSLLGGTGRI
TRBV2,TRBJ2-3,ASSARGSTDTQY
TRBV10-1,TRBJ1-2,ASSDSDREPI
TRBV5-1,TRBJ2-7,ASSFSGQDYEQY
TRBV7-6,TRBJ2-5,ASSSGLAGGGQETQY
TRBV19,TRBJ2-7,ATGTYEQY
TRBV21-1,TRBJ2-5,ASSKGVETGAEETQY